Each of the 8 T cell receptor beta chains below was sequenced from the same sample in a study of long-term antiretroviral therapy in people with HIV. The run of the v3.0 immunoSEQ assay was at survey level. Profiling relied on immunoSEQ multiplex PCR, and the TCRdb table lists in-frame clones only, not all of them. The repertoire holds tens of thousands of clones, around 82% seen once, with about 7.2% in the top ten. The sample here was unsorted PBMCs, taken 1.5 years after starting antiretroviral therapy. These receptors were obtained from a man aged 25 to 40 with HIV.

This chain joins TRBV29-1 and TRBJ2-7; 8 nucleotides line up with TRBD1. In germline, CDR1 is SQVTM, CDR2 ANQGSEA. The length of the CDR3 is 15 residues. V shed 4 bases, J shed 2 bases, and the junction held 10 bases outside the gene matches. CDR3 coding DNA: TGCAGCGTTGGGCCTGGAGACAGGGGCACCTACGAGCAGTACTTC. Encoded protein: CSVGPGDRGTYEQYF.

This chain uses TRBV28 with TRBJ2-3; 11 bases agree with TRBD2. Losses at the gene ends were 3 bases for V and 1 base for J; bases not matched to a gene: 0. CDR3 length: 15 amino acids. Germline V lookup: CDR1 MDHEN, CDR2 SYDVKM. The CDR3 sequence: CASSLTSGGTDTQYF. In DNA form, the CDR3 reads TGTGCCAGCAGTTTGACTAGCGGGGGCACAGATACGCAGTATTTT.

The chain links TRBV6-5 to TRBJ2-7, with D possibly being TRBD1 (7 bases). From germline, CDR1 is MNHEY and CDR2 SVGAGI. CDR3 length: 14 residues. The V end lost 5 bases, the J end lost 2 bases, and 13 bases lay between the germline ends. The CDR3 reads CASSRSRGAYEQYF. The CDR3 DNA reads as TGTGCCAGCAGTCGTAGCAGGGGGGCCTACGAGCAGTACTTC.

The CDR3 coding sequence is TGTGCCAGCAGCACGTCTCACGGAAGAAATGAGCAGTTCTTC. Translation: CASSTSHGRNEQFF. The chain recombines TRBV7-9 with TRBJ2-1; D not certain. This CDR3 comprises 14 residues. Deletions cut 5 bases from V and 7 bases from J, with 15 bases between. Germline CDR1 reads SEHNR; CDR2 reads FQNEAQ (reference sequence). Looking up the rest from reference TRBV7-9 and TRBJ2-1 gives the full variable domain: DTGVSQNPRHKITKRGQNVTFRCDPISEHNRLYWYRQTLGQGPEFLTYFQNEAQLEKSRLLSDRFSAERPKGSFSTLEIQRTEQGDSAMYLCASSTSHGRNEQFFGPGTRLTVL.

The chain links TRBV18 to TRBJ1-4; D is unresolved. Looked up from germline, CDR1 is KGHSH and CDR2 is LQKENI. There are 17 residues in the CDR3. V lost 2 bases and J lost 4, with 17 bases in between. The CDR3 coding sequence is TGTGCCAGCTCACCAAACGATGGCCAGATCTTTAATGAAAAACTGTTTTTT. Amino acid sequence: CASSPNDGQIFNEKLFF.

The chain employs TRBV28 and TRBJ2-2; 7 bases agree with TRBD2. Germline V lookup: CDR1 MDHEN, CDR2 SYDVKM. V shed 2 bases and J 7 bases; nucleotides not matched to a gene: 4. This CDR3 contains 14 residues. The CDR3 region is CASSLRGSGGELFF. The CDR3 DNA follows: TGTGCCAGCAGTTTACGCGGGAGCGGCGGGGAGCTGTTTTTT. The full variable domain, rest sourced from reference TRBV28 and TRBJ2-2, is DVKVTQSSRYLVKRTGEKVFLECVQDMDHENMFWYRQDPGLGLRLIYFSYDVKMKEKGDIPEGYSVSREKKERFSLILESASTNQTSMYLCASSLRGSGGELFFGEGSRLTVL.

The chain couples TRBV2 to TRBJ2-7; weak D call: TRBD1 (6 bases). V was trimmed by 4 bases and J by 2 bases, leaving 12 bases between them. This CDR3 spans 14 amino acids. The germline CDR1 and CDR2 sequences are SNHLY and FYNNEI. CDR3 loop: CASSVQGPPYEQYF. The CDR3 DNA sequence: TGTGCCAGCAGTGTACAGGGCCCTCCCTACGAGCAGTACTTC. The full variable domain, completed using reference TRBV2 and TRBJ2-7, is EPEVTQTPSHQVTQMGQEVILRCVPISNHLYFYWYRQILGQKVEFLVSFYNNEISEKSEIFDDQFSVERPDGSNFTLKIRSTKLEDSAMYFCASSVQGPPYEQYFGPGTRLTVT.

CDR3 DNA sequence: TGCAGCGTTAGCCTGGACAGGGGTTCACCCCTCCACTTT. Protein: CSVSLDRGSPLHF. The chain recombines TRBV29-1 with TRBJ1-6; 9 positions match TRBD1. Trimming took 5 bases from V and 9 from J; bases not matched to a gene: 5. CDR1 is SQVTM, CDR2 ANQGSEA, per germline. This CDR3 contains 13 residues. The variable domain in full, completed from reference TRBV29-1 and TRBJ1-6, reads SAVISQKPSRDICQRGTSLTIQCQVDSQVTMMFWYRQQPGQSLTLIATANQGSEATYESGFVIDKFPISRPNLTFSTLTVSNMSPEDSSIYLCSVSLDRGSPLHFGNGTRLTVT.